A single sample is the source of the 9 T cell receptor beta chains below, sequenced in a study of CXCR3-negative and CXCR3-positive naive CD8 T cells. No antigen has been identified for these receptors. Study results and caveats: TRB CDR3 hydrophobicity was greater in CXCR3-positive naive cells than in CXCR3-negative naive cells.

Libraries of TRB cDNA were made by 5' RACE and carried UMIs. From its re-call of the 5' RACE reads, TCRdb lists each CDR3 protein once, without DNA. Its listing shows 75,000 to 100,000 distinct CDR3 sequences. The sequencing input was naive CXCR3+ CD8+ T cells from blood. Subset reported: CD45RO-CCR7+CD27+CD95- naive CD8+ T cells expressing CXCR3 (TNR3+). The receptors come from a human donor in good health. Some clones in this sample may be carry-over from other donors' samples.

This sequence joins TRBV19 and TRBJ2-7. CDR3 length: 12 residues. CDR1 LNHDA and CDR2 SQIVND come from the germline V gene (reference sequence). The CDR3 spells CASGQGLYEQYF.

The chain has TRBV29-1 and TRBJ2-7; TCRdb's assignment of TRBD1 cannot be checked, as there is no DNA. The CDR3 loop spans 17 amino acids. Germline lookup yields CDR1 SQVTM and CDR2 ANQGSEA. The CDR3 spells CSAVSIPPTGGTREQYF.

The V and J genes are TRBV10-3 and TRBJ2-1; TCRdb's D call of TRBD1 is untestable without DNA. CDR1 and CDR2 (germline): ENHRY, SYGVKD. This CDR3 comprises 14 residues. CDR3 sequence: CAITGTGNSNEQFF.

This chain links TRBV28 with TRBJ2-7. The CDR3 contains 13 residues. CDR1 MDHEN and CDR2 SYDVKM come from the germline V gene. The CDR3 sequence is CATKPTGTYEQYF.

The CDR3 spells CASSQAHTGEETQYF. The chain recombines TRBV14 with TRBJ2-5; TCRdb's D call of TRBD1 is untestable without DNA. The germline CDR1 and CDR2 sequences are SGHDN and FVKESK. CDR3 length equals 15 residues. Full variable domain (outside the CDR3, taken from reference TRBV14 and TRBJ2-5): EAGVTQFPSHSVIEKGQTVTLRCDPISGHDNLYWYRRVMGKEIKFLLHFVKESKQDESGMPNNRFLAERTGGTYSTLKVQPAELEDSGVYFCASSQAHTGEETQYFGPGTRLLVL.

The chain combines TRBV7-8 with TRBJ2-3. The germline CDR1 and CDR2 sequences are SGHVS and FQNEAQ. The CDR3 length is 15 residues. This CDR3 reads CASSLAWYSTDTQYF.

The V gene is TRBV6-5, the J gene TRBJ2-7. The CDR3 spans 13 residues. CDR1 and CDR2 from the germline V gene are MNHEY and SVGAGI. The CDR3 sequence is CASSYSGLREQYF.

This chain links TRBV7-3 with TRBJ1-1; the D call from TCRdb, TRBD1, cannot be confirmed without DNA. From germline, CDR1 is SGHTA and CDR2 FQGTGA. The CDR3 has 17 amino acids. The CDR3 spells CASSTDRDRPFGVEAFF.

V and J are TRBV28 and TRBJ2-7; TCRdb's D gene call, TRBD1, goes unchecked for lack of DNA. This CDR3 spans 16 amino acids. Germline V gene data show CDR1 as MDHEN and CDR2 as SYDVKM. The CDR3 loop is CASSLLGQGASYEQYF.